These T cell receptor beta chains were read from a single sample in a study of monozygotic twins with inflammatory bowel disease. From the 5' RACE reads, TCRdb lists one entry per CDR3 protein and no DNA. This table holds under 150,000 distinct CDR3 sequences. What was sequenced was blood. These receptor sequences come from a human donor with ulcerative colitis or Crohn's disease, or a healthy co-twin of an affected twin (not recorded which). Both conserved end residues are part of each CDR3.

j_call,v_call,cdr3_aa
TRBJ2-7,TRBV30,CAWSVSVEQYF
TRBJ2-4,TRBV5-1,CASSLGTSIIAKNIQYF
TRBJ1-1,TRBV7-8,CASSQDRNTEAFF
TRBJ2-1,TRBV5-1,CASSLELADSYNEQFF
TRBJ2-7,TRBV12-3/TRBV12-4,CASSWEGYEQYF
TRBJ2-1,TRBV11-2,CASSPSRGLAGASSYNEQFF
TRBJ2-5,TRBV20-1,CSARVPPGTGGGETQYF
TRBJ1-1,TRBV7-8,CASSMNRGGNAEAFF
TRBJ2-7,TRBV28,CASSSQGGGYNYEQYF
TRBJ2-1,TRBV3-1,CASSLILEIDDMNSYNEQFF
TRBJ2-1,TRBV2,CASRVGTGENNEQFF
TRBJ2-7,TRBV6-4,CASSDAGSTYEQYF
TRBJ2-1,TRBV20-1,CSARDKGSGTYNEQFF
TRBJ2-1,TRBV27,CASSFDLGSSYNEQFF
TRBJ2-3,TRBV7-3,CASSFGGGQANTQYF
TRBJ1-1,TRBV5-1,CASSLAQGSMNTEAFF
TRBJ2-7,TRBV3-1,CASRKGQGLYEQYF
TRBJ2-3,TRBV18,CASSPGTGGVDTQYF
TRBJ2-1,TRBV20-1,CSAGISSGGAKNEQFF
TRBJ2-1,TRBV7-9,CASSPAGLSNNEQFF
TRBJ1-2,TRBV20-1,CRPGLPPGGYTF
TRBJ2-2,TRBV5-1,CASNPGRTTGELFF
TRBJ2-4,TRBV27,CASSQDRGRGAKNIQYF
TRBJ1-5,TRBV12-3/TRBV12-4,CASSPLYGRGVSLNQPQHF
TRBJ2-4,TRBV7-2,CASSSRGGENIQYF
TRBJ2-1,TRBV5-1,CASNNPRYDEQFF
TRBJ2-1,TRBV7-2,CASSRQRGGNEQFF
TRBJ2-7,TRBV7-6,CASSPAGLSYEQYF
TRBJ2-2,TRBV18,CASSPAQPITGELFF
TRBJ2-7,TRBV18,CASSPRRGSYEQYF
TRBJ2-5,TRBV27,CASSPPGAGKTQYF